Included here is one T cell receptor (beta chain) sequence, with context. The antigen remains undetermined. CDR3 length: 18 residues. The germline gives CDR1 SGDLS, CDR2 YYNGEE. V was cut by 0 bases and J by 5 bases, with 21 bases left in between. These data come from a study of T cell responses to AZD1222 COVID-19 vaccine. Background on the study: Second doses that came at about 4 or about 12 weeks were put together. Study observations and caveats: Repertoires were obtained solely post-peak T cell response. Clonal diversity was possibly underestimated, and the donors were mostly white British, with more females. The study found vaccine-associated CD4 TCRs spanning spike, dominant at 160-218 and 743-854.

Data came from immunoSEQ multiplex PCR; TCRdb stores just in-frame clones and leaves some out. Of 95,000 to 150,000 clones listed, 80% to 90% were seen once; the top ten hold about 3%. This chain uses TRBV9 with TRBJ2-1; D ambiguous. This material consisted of peripheral blood, taken on day 0 of AZD1222 vaccination. The receptor was derived from an adult in good health. The CDR3 bases are TGTGCCAGCAGCGTAGCTATTGGGGATGGGCCCCGGAACAATGAGCAGTTCTTC. It yields the protein CASSVAIGDGPRNNEQFF.